What follows are 32 T cell receptor beta chains derived from one specimen sequenced in a study of T-cell memory formation after mild COVID-19. In TCRdb, the 5' RACE reads were re-called with MiXCR into one record per CDR3 protein. The sample yields hundreds of thousands of distinct CDR3 sequences, under 20% seen once. Sequencing input: PBMCs or a T cell subset sorted from them (not recorded which). These receptors originate from a man aged 18 to 35 who had mild COVID-19 (a few samples of this study predate the infection). Cell type and time point are not known.

This clonotype showed up just a few times. This chain uses TRBV4-1 with TRBJ1-2; the match to TRBD1 covers 10 bases. Germline V gene data show CDR1 as MGHRA and CDR2 as YSYEKL. The CDR3 spans 14 residues. The V gene end was trimmed by 3 bases and the J gene end by 8 bases; junction bases not matched to a gene: 6. The CDR3 is CASSHPGTGVGYTF. Here the CDR3 DNA reads TGCGCCAGCAGCCACCCCGGGACAGGGGTCGGCTACACCTTC.

This chain connects TRBV6-5 to TRBJ2-3; TRBD2 aligns across 9 bases. J lost 5 bases, V lost 7 bases, and 13 bases had no gene match. This CDR3 comprises 16 residues. Germline-derived CDR1 and CDR2 are MNHEY and SVGAGI. The CDR3, as DNA: TGTGCCAGCAACAAACTTGGCGGGGGGGCCGTAGATACGCAGTATTTT. Amino acid sequence: CASNKLGGGAVDTQYF.

The V call is TRBV5-4, the J call TRBJ2-7; 10 bases fit TRBD1. The germline CDR1 and CDR2 sequences are SGHNT and YYREEE (reference sequence). The CDR3 contains 14 residues. V was pared by 3 bases and J by 3 bases, with 3 bases of the junction left unmatched. CDR3 in amino acids: CASSSDRGNYEQYV. CDR3 coding DNA: TGTGCCAGCAGCTCGGACAGGGGGAACTACGAGCAGTACGTC.

In its sample, this clonotype was seen once. A read error may produce the germline difference seen at one junction end. The chain recombines TRBV5-6 with TRBJ1-4; D remains ambiguous. CDR3 size: 16 residues. Germline-derived CDR1 and CDR2 are SGHDT and YYEEEE. The CDR3 protein is CAISLARGFQNEKLFF. The CDR3 DNA reads as TGTGCCATCAGCTTGGCACGGGGTTTCCAGAATGAAAAACTGTTTTTT.

This clonotype showed up just a few times. V is TRBV24-1 and J is TRBJ1-2, with D possibly TRBD1 on 5 matching bases. The CDR3 has 14 residues. Germline-derived CDR1 and CDR2 are KGHDR and SFDVKD. Trimming removed 3 bases from V and 2 bases from J, with 9 bases in between. CDR3 sequence (DNA): TGTGCCACCAGTGATACGACAGAGAACTATGGCTACACCTTC. It codes for CATSDTTENYGYTF.

The chain employs TRBV5-1 and TRBJ2-1, with a tentative D call TRBD1 (5 bases). From germline, CDR1 is SGHRS and CDR2 YFSETQ. V was shortened by 1 base and J by 2 bases, with 7 bases between the two germline ends. The CDR3 is 14 amino acids. This CDR3 is CASSLMDTYNEQFF. CDR3 nucleotides: TGCGCCAGCAGCTTGATGGACACCTACAATGAGCAGTTCTTC.

This clonotype was seen a handful of times. The chain joins TRBV3-1 to TRBJ2-5; D unclear. V lost 2 bases and J lost 1, with 5 bases in between. Germline lookup yields CDR1 LGHDT and CDR2 YNNKEL (reference sequence). The CDR3 spans 13 residues. The CDR3 reads CASSQSGQETQYF. CDR3 nucleotide sequence: TGTGCCAGCAGCCAAAGTGGCCAAGAGACCCAGTACTTC.

The chain joins TRBV7-9 to TRBJ1-5; a weak D match, TRBD1 (6 bases). Germline V gives CDR1 SEHNR, CDR2 FQNEAQ (reference sequence). This CDR3 comprises 15 residues. V lost 5 bases and J 3 bases, leaving 14 bases between the germline ends. CDR3 loop: CASSLLGGPNQPQHF. CDR3 DNA: TGTGCCAGCAGCCTTCTAGGGGGTCCCAATCAGCCCCAGCATTTT.

This sequence joins TRBV10-1 and TRBJ1-2, with D possibly TRBD1 on 5 matching bases. V was trimmed by 6 bases and J by 10 bases, leaving 36 bases between them. Germline V gene sequence: CDR1 WNHNN, CDR2 SYGVQD (reference sequence). The CDR3 spans 19 residues. CDR3 region: CASRIHPGPLKPWLSDYTF. The DNA of the CDR3 is TGCGCCAGCAGGATACATCCGGGACCACTAAAACCATGGTTGAGTGACTACACCTTC.

This clonotype was seen once. This chain connects TRBV5-4 to TRBJ2-3; D is ambiguous. Germline loops: CDR1 SGHNT, CDR2 YYREEE (reference sequence). The CDR3 is 15 residues long. The V gene lost 4 bases and the J gene lost 0 bases, with 12 bases spanning the gap. CDR3 amino acids: CASSAQLTSTDTQYF. DNA for the CDR3: TGTGCCAGCAGCGCTCAGCTAACTAGCACAGATACGCAGTATTTT.

The rearrangement uses TRBV4-1 and TRBJ2-5; no definite D call. Trimming took 3 bases from V and 5 from J, leaving 13 bases between them. The CDR3 covers 14 residues. Germline loops: CDR1 MGHRA, CDR2 YSYEKL. The CDR3 loop reads CASSHSPARETQYF. CDR3 bases: TGCGCCAGCAGCCACTCACCAGCCAGGGAGACCCAGTACTTC.

This chain joins TRBV7-2 and TRBJ2-2, with TRBD1 matching 9 bases. CDR1 is SGHTA, CDR2 FQGNSA, per germline. V lost 5 bases to trimming and J lost 4 bases; unmatched junction nucleotides: 8. The CDR3 contains 16 residues. This CDR3 is CASSPGGTGITGELFF. The CDR3 DNA reads as TGTGCCAGCAGCCCGGGTGGGACAGGGATCACCGGGGAGCTGTTTTTT. Supplemented by reference TRBV7-2 and TRBJ2-2, the full variable domain reads GAGVSQSPSNKVTEKGKDVELRCDPISGHTALYWYRQSLGQGLEFLIYFQGNSAPDKSGLPSDRFSAERTGGSVSTLTIQRTQQEDSAVYLCASSPGGTGITGELFFGEGSRLTVL.

This clonotype was observed a few times. This chain links TRBV28 with TRBJ2-6, with D possibly TRBD1 on 5 matching bases. This CDR3 has 13 amino acids. The ends were cut back, 8 bases at V and 0 bases at J, with 5 bases in the middle. CDR1 MDHEN and CDR2 SYDVKM come from the germline V gene. The CDR3 spells CASDSSGANVLTF. The DNA for the CDR3 is TGTGCCAGCGACAGCTCTGGGGCCAACGTCCTGACTTTC.

This CDR3 reads CASSGAKSRGVFF. The DNA for the CDR3 is TGCGCCAGCAGCGGCGCAAAGAGTCGGGGGGTGTTCTTC. The V and J genes are TRBV4-1 and TRBJ2-1, with 7 positions matching TRBD2. Losses at the gene ends were 5 bases for V and 15 bases for J; bases not matched to a gene: 13. CDR1 is MGHRA and CDR2 is YSYEKL in the germline V gene. The CDR3 totals 13 residues.

This chain's CDR3 is CASSFRGVPYEQYF. CDR3 coding DNA: TGCGCCAGCAGCTTCCGGGGAGTCCCCTACGAGCAGTACTTC. V gene TRBV5-1 combines with J gene TRBJ2-7, with a possible D match to TRBD2 (5 bases). The CDR3 is made up of 14 amino acids. The ends were cut back, 2 bases at V and 2 bases at J, with 11 bases in the middle. In germline, CDR1 is SGHRS, CDR2 YFSETQ.

The J gene is TRBJ2-3, the V gene TRBV20-1; 13 positions agree with TRBD2. The J segment lost 3 bases and the V segment lost 3 bases, leaving 3 bases of the junction unmatched. The CDR3 is made up of 15 amino acids. CDR1 is DFQATT and CDR2 is SNEGSKA in the germline V gene (reference sequence). The CDR3 protein is CSARKLAGGTDTQYF. The CDR3 nucleotides are TGCAGTGCTAGGAAACTAGCGGGGGGGACAGATACGCAGTATTTT.

The CDR3 loop is CASSKLDGENIQYF. CDR3 coding DNA: TGCGCCAGCTCTAAGTTGGATGGGGAAAACATTCAGTACTTC. V is TRBV4-1 and J is TRBJ2-4, with D unclear. V shed 8 bases and J shed 5 bases, with 16 bases lying between them. CDR1 MGHRA and CDR2 YSYEKL come from the germline V gene. The CDR3 loop spans 14 amino acids.

The chain employs TRBV5-6 and TRBJ1-1, with D perhaps matching TRBD1 (6 bases). The length of the CDR3 is 17 residues. Trimming took 4 bases from V and 1 from J, leaving 20 bases between them. Germline V gene sequence: CDR1 SGHDT, CDR2 YYEEEE. The CDR3 is CASSPDSWGLKNTEAFF. The CDR3, as DNA: TGTGCCAGCAGCCCTGACAGCTGGGGGCTAAAGAACACTGAAGCTTTCTTT.

A few counts support this clonotype. The V call is TRBV6-6, the J call TRBJ1-4, with TRBD1 matching 7 bases. Germline CDR1 reads MNHNY; CDR2 reads SVGAGI (reference sequence). The ends lost 2 bases at V and 7 bases at J; junction bases unmatched: 4. The CDR3 extends over 14 amino acids. The CDR3 loop is CASSYGTEGEKLFF. CDR3 DNA sequence: TGTGCCAGCAGTTACGGGACAGAAGGTGAAAAACTGTTTTTT.

This sequence joins TRBV7-9 and TRBJ1-3; no firm D call. The germline gives CDR1 SEHNR, CDR2 FQNEAQ (reference sequence). This CDR3 is 11 amino acids long. V was pared by 5 bases and J by 6 bases, with 5 bases between. The CDR3 DNA reads as TGTGCCAGCAGCCCGAAAAACACCATATATTTT. Translated, it gives CASSPKNTIYF.

This clonotype was counted ten times or more. The chain has TRBV7-2 and TRBJ2-5; no clear D. Germline V gene lookup returns CDR1 SGHTA and CDR2 FQGNSA. This CDR3 contains 12 residues. V was shortened by 5 bases and J by 5 bases, with 9 bases between the two germline ends. CDR3 sequence (DNA): TGTGCCAGCAGCCCGAGCAGGGAGACCCAGTACTTC. It codes for CASSPSRETQYF. Using reference TRBV7-2 and TRBJ2-5 for the parts outside the CDR3, the full variable domain is GAGVSQSPSNKVTEKGKDVELRCDPISGHTALYWYRQSLGQGLEFLIYFQGNSAPDKSGLPSDRFSAERTGGSVSTLTIQRTQQEDSAVYLCASSPSRETQYFGPGTRLLVL.

The V call is TRBV7-2, the J call TRBJ2-7, with D unresolved. Trimming shortened V by 0 bases and J by 5 bases, and 14 bases separated the two germline ends. CDR3 length: 15 amino acids. Germline CDR1 and CDR2: SGHTA and FQGNSA. As DNA, the CDR3 is TGTGCCAGCAGCTTAGCACCCCCCCTGAGTAACGAGCAGTACGTC. It translates to CASSLAPPLSNEQYV.

This clonotype has at least ten counts. CDR3 nucleotides: TGTGCCAGCAGTGACTCAACAAGCGGGGGAACCGGGGAGCTGTTTTTT. Residues: CASSDSTSGGTGELFF. The chain uses TRBV6-4 and TRBJ2-2, with 8 nucleotides matching TRBD2. Germline CDR1 is MRHNA and CDR2 is SNTAGT. Losses at the gene ends were 0 bases for V and 5 bases for J; bases not matched to a gene: 5. The CDR3 contains 16 residues.

This clonotype has a count of ten or more. V and J are TRBV12-3 or TRBV12-4 and TRBJ1-6; the match to TRBD1 covers 7 bases. J lost 8 bases, V lost 6 bases, and 10 bases had no gene match. This CDR3 comprises 15 residues. The CDR3 region is CASRAGGGEDSPLHF. CDR3 nucleotides: TGTGCCAGCAGGGCCGGAGGGGGCGAGGATTCACCCCTCCACTTT.

Only a few counts were recorded for this clonotype. CDR3 loop: CASRRRQGILNTEAFF. DNA of the CDR3: TGTGCCAGCAGGAGAAGACAGGGGATCTTAAACACTGAAGCTTTCTTT. V usage is TRBV12-3 or TRBV12-4 and J usage is TRBJ1-1, with 8 bases lining up with TRBD1. Trimming took 6 bases from V and 2 from J; bases not matched to a gene: 11. CDR3 length: 16 residues.

The gene calls are TRBV3-1 and TRBJ2-1, with D tentatively TRBD2 (7 bases). Germline CDR1 LGHDT, CDR2 YNNKEL (reference sequence). The V end lost 3 bases, the J end lost 7 bases, and 22 bases lay between the germline ends. The CDR3 consists of 17 residues. The CDR3 DNA is TGTGCCAGCAGCCAGCTGTTGTGGGGGGGGCTACTAAATGAGCAGTTCTTC. Residues: CASSQLLWGGLLNEQFF.

The chain carries TRBV4-1 and TRBJ1-1; D not certain. V shed 6 bases and J shed 0 bases, with 20 bases lying between them. The CDR3 totals 17 residues. Germline CDR1 and CDR2: MGHRA and YSYEKL. The chain's CDR3 is CASRQPTRGRLNTEAFF. DNA of the CDR3: TGCGCCAGCAGGCAGCCAACCCGGGGAAGATTGAACACTGAAGCTTTCTTT.

This clonotype was seen more than once but under ten times. This chain joins TRBV5-1 and TRBJ2-3; no reliable D call. V gave up 1 base and J gave up 3 bases, with 6 bases separating them. In germline, CDR1 is SGHRS, CDR2 YFSETQ. The CDR3 runs to 13 residues. DNA for the CDR3: TGCGCCAGCAGCTTGTTGCTGACAGATACGCAGTATTTT. This encodes CASSLLLTDTQYF.

This clonotype was seen a handful of times. J is TRBJ2-2 and V is TRBV28, with a weak D call TRBD1 (7 bases). Looked up from germline, CDR1 is MDHEN and CDR2 is SYDVKM. This CDR3 is built from 15 residues. The V end lost 3 bases, the J end lost 4 bases, and 12 bases lay between the germline ends. The CDR3 bases are TGTGCCAGCAGTTTTTGGCAGGGGGGCACCGGGGAGCTGTTTTTT. Protein product: CASSFWQGGTGELFF.

This clonotype has at least ten counts. The chain employs TRBV5-1 and TRBJ2-1; 13 bases line up with TRBD2. The length of the CDR3 is 16 residues. Germline assignment: CDR1 SGHRS and CDR2 YFSETQ. Trimming took 0 bases from V and 7 from J; bases not matched to a gene: 4. CDR3 residues: CASSLELAGGLNEQFF. CDR3 in DNA: TGCGCCAGCAGCTTGGAACTAGCGGGGGGGCTGAATGAGCAGTTCTTC. Based on the CDR3 plus reference TRBV5-1 and TRBJ2-1, the full variable domain is KAGVTQTPRYLIKTRGQQVTLSCSPISGHRSVSWYQQTPGQGLQFLFEYFSETQRNKGNFPGRFSGRQFSNSRSEMNVSTLELGDSALYLCASSLELAGGLNEQFFGPGTRLTVL.

The chain links TRBV7-9 to TRBJ1-2; D perhaps matches TRBD1 (5 bases). Germline lookup yields CDR1 SEHNR and CDR2 FQNEAQ (reference sequence). V lost 5 bases, J lost 4 bases, and 14 bases lay in between. This CDR3 region has 14 residues. CDR3 coding DNA: TGTGCCAGCAGCCCCCCGCAGGGTCTCTATGGCTACACCTTC. Translation: CASSPPQGLYGYTF.

This chain uses TRBV5-5 with TRBJ2-7; TRBD2 matches 12 bases. The CDR3 is 14 residues long. Germline V gives CDR1 SGHKS, CDR2 YYEKEE (reference sequence). Germline trimming cut 4 bases from V and 3 bases from J; bases unmatched to any gene: 2. The CDR3 reads CASSRLAGDYEQYF. DNA of the CDR3: TGTGCCAGCAGCCGACTAGCGGGGGACTACGAGCAGTACTTC.